This is a list of T cell receptor beta chains from one sample in a study of blood T cells in healthy people across ages. One entry per CDR3 protein results from TCRdb running MiXCR on the 5' RACE reads. Among some 730,000 distinct CDR3 sequences, about 20% were seen once, and the ten largest hold 20% to 25%. Sequenced sample: blood. Receptor source: a man aged 65 to 85 in good health. Each CDR3 is given with its conserved first and last residue. The D gene is left open where the match is weak. Not all rows give a size; the values are once, few, many and, for expanded clones, a class.

TRBV3-1,TRBJ1-1,.,.,CASSHLGEYTEAFF,TGTGCCAGCAGCCATCTAGGGGAATACACTGAAGCTTTCTTT
TRBV7-8,TRBJ2-2,.,few,CASSLVGSGELFF,TGTGCCAGCAGCTTAGTGGGTTCCGGGGAGCTGTTTTTT
TRBV20-1,TRBJ2-1,TRBD2,few,CSARTSGRLWNEQFF,TGCAGTGCTAGGACTAGCGGGAGGTTGTGGAATGAGCAGTTCTTC
TRBV12-3/TRBV12-4,TRBJ1-5,TRBD1,.,CASSTGGGNQPQHF,TGTGCCAGCAGTACAGGGGGCGGCAATCAGCCCCAGCATTTT
TRBV20-1,TRBJ1-2,.,.,CSAPQGNHGYTF,TGCAGTGCTCCGCAGGGTAATCATGGCTACACCTTC
TRBV6-6,TRBJ2-4,TRBD1,few,CASSYGTVAKNIQYF,TGTGCCAGCAGTTACGGGACAGTAGCCAAAAACATTCAGTACTTC
TRBV7-8,TRBJ1-1,.,.,CASSLGQITEAFF,TGTGCCAGCAGCCTCGGACAGATCACTGAAGCTTTCTTT
TRBV29-1,TRBJ2-1,.,many,CSAEEGSEQFF,TGCAGCGCCGAAGAAGGGAGCGAGCAGTTCTTC
TRBV12-3/TRBV12-4,TRBJ2-6,.,.,CASSPEFGGANVLTF,TGTGCCAGCAGTCCTGAGTTCGGGGGGGCCAACGTCCTGACTTTC
TRBV6-6,TRBJ2-7,.,few,CASRQGVPYEQYF,TGTGCCAGCAGGCAGGGCGTACCCTACGAGCAGTACTTC
TRBV7-9,TRBJ2-3,.,few,CASSPDTGGTDTQYF,TGTGCCAGCAGCCCAGACACTGGGGGCACAGATACGCAGTATTTT
TRBV29-1,TRBJ2-3,.,.,CSVPDTQYF,TGCAGCGTCCCAGATACGCAGTATTTT
TRBV7-9,TRBJ2-1,.,.,CASSSFTIRNEQFF,TGTGCCAGCAGCTCATTTACGATTAGAAATGAGCAGTTCTTC
TRBV12-3/TRBV12-4,TRBJ2-3,TRBD2,.,CASSLVGAGGGRDTQYF,TGTGCCAGCAGTTTAGTGGGCGCGGGAGGGGGACGTGATACGCAGTATTTT
TRBV7-8,TRBJ2-1,.,.,CASSLEWALSYNEQFF,TGTGCCAGCAGCTTAGAGTGGGCCTTATCCTACAATGAGCAGTTCTTC
TRBV18,TRBJ1-1,.,.,CASSQTDGLMNTEAFF,TGTGCCAGCTCACAGACGGACGGGCTCATGAACACTGAAGCTTTCTTT
TRBV29-1,TRBJ2-1,TRBD2,.,CSVRTSPSYNEQFF,TGCAGCGTGCGGACTAGCCCCTCCTACAATGAGCAGTTCTTC
TRBV28,TRBJ2-7,TRBD1,many,CASSLPGTGNEQYF,TGTGCCAGCAGTTTGCCCGGGACAGGGAACGAGCAGTACTTC
TRBV20-1,TRBJ2-3,.,few,CSAKGPSRYVDTQYF,TGCAGTGCTAAGGGGCCCTCTCGTTACGTTGATACGCAGTATTTT
TRBV28,TRBJ2-3,TRBD1,few,CASSTGVHTQYF,TGTGCCAGCAGTACAGGGGTGCATACGCAGTATTTT
TRBV24-1,TRBJ2-6,.,few,CATSDLAPSGANVLTF,TGTGCCACCAGTGATTTAGCCCCGTCTGGGGCCAACGTCCTGACTTTC
TRBV5-1,TRBJ2-3,.,.,CASSRDPRTDTQYF,TGCGCCAGCAGCCGGGACCCCCGCACAGATACGCAGTATTTT
TRBV6-4,TRBJ2-1,TRBD1,.,CAKLGDRGFEQFF,TGTGCCAAATTGGGGGACAGGGGGTTTGAGCAGTTCTTC
TRBV27,TRBJ1-4,.,few,CASSYSGTGEKLFF,TGTGCCAGCAGTTATTCAGGGACTGGTGAAAAACTGTTTTTT
TRBV5-1,TRBJ1-1,.,.,CASSLAGKGLDEAFF,TGCGCCAGCAGCTTGGCCGGCAAAGGGTTAGATGAAGCTTTCTTT
TRBV27,TRBJ2-5,TRBD2,.,CASKTSGRLQETQYF,TGTGCCAGCAAGACTAGCGGGAGGTTGCAAGAGACCCAGTACTTC
TRBV7-2,TRBJ1-4,TRBD1,.,CASRRLRDSHEKLFF,TGTGCCAGCAGACGGCTCCGGGACAGTCATGAAAAACTGTTTTTT
TRBV7-2,TRBJ2-5,.,few,CASSLDYYQETQYF,TGTGCCAGCAGCTTAGATTATTATCAAGAGACCCAGTACTTC
TRBV29-1,TRBJ2-4,.,many,CSVGGAKNIQYF,TGCAGCGTTGGGGGAGCCAAAAACATTCAGTACTTC
TRBV6-2/TRBV6-3,TRBJ2-2,TRBD2,.,CASNRGGNTGELFF,TGTGCCAGCAATCGGGGGGGTAACACCGGGGAGCTGTTTTTT
TRBV20-1,TRBJ2-5,TRBD2,.,CSARDPSGKETQYF,TGCAGTGCTAGAGATCCTAGCGGTAAAGAGACCCAGTACTTC
TRBV6-5,TRBJ2-3,TRBD1,few,CASSGTGGIDTQYF,TGTGCCAGCTCAGGGACAGGGGGTATAGATACGCAGTATTTT
TRBV29-1,TRBJ2-5,TRBD2,.,CSVGVTGGHETQYF,TGCAGCGTTGGGGTAACGGGGGGGCACGAGACCCAGTACTTC
TRBV20-1,TRBJ1-2,TRBD1,few,CSARQGSNYGYTF,TGCAGTGCTCGACAGGGCTCCAACTATGGCTACACCTTC
TRBV6-6,TRBJ1-1,.,.,CASSADFEAFF,TGTGCCAGCAGTGCGGATTTTGAAGCTTTCTTT
TRBV5-1,TRBJ2-3,TRBD2,.,CASSFGLAATDTQYF,TGCGCCAGCAGCTTCGGGCTAGCGGCCACAGATACGCAGTATTTT
TRBV14,TRBJ2-3,.,once,CAGTQDKDTQYF,TGTGCCGGCACCCAAGACAAGGATACGCAGTATTTT
TRBV29-1,TRBJ2-3,.,.,CSLRLFTDTQYF,TGCAGCCTTCGACTTTTCACAGATACGCAGTATTTT
TRBV7-2,TRBJ2-5,TRBD2,few,CASSLGLAYQETQYF,TGTGCCAGCAGCTTAGGACTAGCGTACCAAGAGACCCAGTACTTC
TRBV29-1,TRBJ1-3,.,.,CSVRTDSGNTIYF,TGCAGCGTTCGAACGGACTCTGGAAACACCATATATTTT
TRBV29-1,TRBJ1-1,TRBD1,few,CSGGGQGKTEAFF,TGCAGCGGTGGGGGACAGGGAAAAACTGAAGCTTTCTTT
TRBV10-2,TRBJ1-2,.,many,CASSEGGGYTF,TGCGCCAGCAGTGAGGGTGGAGGCTACACCTTC
TRBV3-1,TRBJ1-4,.,few,CASSQAGREAEKLFF,TGTGCCAGCAGCCAAGCCGGCCGGGAGGCTGAAAAACTGTTTTTT
TRBV27,TRBJ2-1,.,.,CASSSTRGGEQFF,TGTGCCAGCAGTTCAACTAGGGGGGGTGAGCAGTTCTTC
TRBV14,TRBJ1-6,TRBD1,few,CASSGRMTGHNSPLHF,TGTGCCAGCAGCGGACGAATGACAGGGCACAATTCACCCCTCCACTTT
TRBV12-3/TRBV12-4,TRBJ2-5,.,.,CASSLLASTGTQYF,TGTGCCAGCAGTTTACTGGCTTCCACCGGGACCCAGTACTTC
TRBV12-3/TRBV12-4,TRBJ2-1,.,.,CASSFSYEEQFF,TGTGCCAGCAGTTTTTCCTATGAGGAGCAGTTCTTC
TRBV29-1,TRBJ2-7,.,few,CSVDSALGPDEQYF,TGCAGCGTTGATTCGGCGTTGGGGCCCGACGAGCAGTACTTC
TRBV10-1,TRBJ2-2,TRBD1,few,CASGTGGWVFF,TGCGCCAGCGGCACAGGGGGCTGGGTGTTTTTT
TRBV7-8,TRBJ1-5,.,many,CASSSRTGSNQPQHF,TGTGCCAGCAGCTCACGGACCGGTAGCAATCAGCCCCAGCATTTT
TRBV28,TRBJ2-3,.,.,CASSKRAQYF,TGTGCCAGCAGCAAACGGGCGCAGTATTTT
TRBV25-1,TRBJ2-3,TRBD2,few,CASSEFGGGPIDTQYF,TGTGCCAGCAGTGAATTTGGGGGAGGGCCTATAGATACGCAGTATTTT
TRBV18,TRBJ1-3,.,.,CASSPPNPPRTGNTIYF,TGTGCCAGCTCACCACCGAATCCCCCACGTACTGGAAACACCATATATTTT
TRBV7-2,TRBJ2-1,.,.,CASSSFVSSGYNEQFF,TGTGCCAGCAGCTCTTTCGTGAGTTCGGGCTACAATGAGCAGTTCTTC
TRBV12-3/TRBV12-4,TRBJ1-1,.,few,CASSPNGKRGTEAFF,TGTGCCAGCAGCCCCAATGGGAAAAGGGGAACTGAAGCTTTCTTT
TRBV20-1,TRBJ2-1,.,few,CSARGPYNEQFF,TGCAGTGCCCGTGGTCCCTACAATGAGCAGTTCTTC
TRBV20-1,TRBJ2-5,.,.,CSANIQDGQETQYF,TGCAGTGCTAACATACAGGACGGGCAAGAGACCCAGTACTTC
TRBV7-9,TRBJ1-4,.,.,CASSFNHNEKLFF,TGTGCCAGCAGCTTTAACCATAATGAAAAACTGTTTTTT
TRBV5-1,TRBJ2-7,.,.,CASSLAWGNNEQYF,TGCGCCAGCAGCTTGGCCTGGGGGAACAACGAGCAGTACTTC
TRBV3-1,TRBJ1-2,.,.,CASSQDQRRTNYGYTF,TGTGCCAGCAGCCAAGATCAACGCAGGACTAACTATGGCTACACCTTC